The 20 T cell receptor beta chains listed next were all sequenced from one sample in a study of siplizumab effects on memory and regulatory T cells. Some clones are missing from TCRdb's copy, which holds only in-frame ones; the method was immunoSEQ multiplex PCR. Here the sample spans 75,000 to 100,000 clones, approximately 95% being singletons. Sequencing was done on a sample of non-Treg CD4+ T cells sorted from blood. The receptors come from a human donor in good health.

The gene calls are TRBV11-1 and TRBJ2-3; unclear D gene. CDR3 length: 12 residues. Trimming pared 6 bases from V and 2 bases from J, leaving 6 bases between. CDR1 is SGHAT and CDR2 is FQDESV in the germline V gene (reference sequence). The CDR3 nucleotides read TGTGCCAGCAGTAGATACACAGATACGCAGTATTTT. Translation: CASSRYTDTQYF. Complete variable domain (other parts from reference TRBV11-1 and TRBJ2-3): EAEVAQSPRYKITEKSQAVAFWCDPISGHATLYWYRQILGQGPELLVQFQDESVVDDSQLPKDRFSAERLKGVDSTLKIQPAELGDSAMYLCASSRYTDTQYFGPGTRLTVL.

V is TRBV10-3 and J is TRBJ2-2, with no clear D. Germline CDR1 is ENHRY and CDR2 is SYGVKD. The length of the CDR3 is 13 residues. Trimming removed 4 bases at V and 1 base at J, with 4 bases between. CDR3 loop: CAISGGNTGELFF. In DNA, the CDR3 is TGTGCCATCAGTGGTGGGAACACCGGGGAGCTGTTTTTT.

The J gene is TRBJ1-1, the V gene TRBV5-1, with D unclear. Trimming removed 0 bases at V and 2 bases at J, with 8 bases between. The CDR3 is 14 amino acids. Germline V gene sequence: CDR1 SGHRS, CDR2 YFSETQ. In DNA, the CDR3 is TGCGCCAGCAGCTTGGTCCAGCTAAACACTGAAGCTTTCTTT. This encodes CASSLVQLNTEAFF.

This clone was seen just once. The chain combines TRBV30 with TRBJ1-4; D remains ambiguous. Germline V lookup: CDR1 GTSNPN, CDR2 SVGIG (reference sequence). The CDR3 runs 11 residues. V lost 5 bases to trimming and J lost 4 bases, with 5 bases between them. The CDR3 nucleotides are TGTGCCTGGGGGCGTAATGAAAAACTGTTTTTT. Its translation: CAWGRNEKLFF. Using reference TRBV30 and TRBJ1-4 for the parts outside the CDR3, the full variable domain is SQTIHQWPATLVQPVGSPLSLECTVEGTSNPNLYWYRQAAGRGLQLLFYSVGIGQISSEVPQNLSASRPQDRQFILSSKKLLLSDSGFYLCAWGRNEKLFFGSGTQLSVL.

V usage is TRBV5-1 and J usage is TRBJ1-2; no clear D. CDR1 and CDR2 from the germline V gene are SGHRS and YFSETQ. CDR3 length: 13 amino acids. With 0 bases removed from V and 3 bases from J, the gap between germline ends came to 6 bases. CDR3 DNA sequence: TGCGCCAGCAGCTTGGTAGCGGACTATGGCTACACCTTC. Its translation: CASSLVADYGYTF.

This clone showed up just once. One end of the junction does not line up with germline, which may come from a read error. The CDR3 loop is CASSLAGDTGVLFF. CDR3 sequence (DNA): TGTGCCAGCAGCTTGGCCGGGGACACGGGGGTGCTGTTTTTT. The chain is built from TRBV5-6 and TRBJ2-2, with D perhaps being TRBD1 or TRBD2 (6 bases each). The CDR3 sequence is 14 residues long. Germline V gives CDR1 SGHDT, CDR2 YYEEEE.

The chain is built from TRBV10-3 and TRBJ1-1; D is possibly TRBD1 (6 bases). This CDR3 spans 15 amino acids. Germline assignment: CDR1 ENHRY and CDR2 SYGVKD. V lost 1 base, J lost 1 base, and 10 bases lay in between. The CDR3 is CAISELRGENTEAFF. The CDR3 DNA follows: TGTGCCATCAGTGAGTTAAGGGGGGAGAACACTGAAGCTTTCTTT.

This sequence joins TRBV5-1 and TRBJ1-5, with 8 bases identical to TRBD1. Germline loops: CDR1 SGHRS, CDR2 YFSETQ. The CDR3 covers 13 residues. Trimming at V came to 4 bases and at J to 7 bases, leaving 4 bases not matched to a gene. As DNA, the CDR3 is TGCGCCAGCAGCCACGGACAGGGCCAGCCCCAGCATTTT. This codes for CASSHGQGQPQHF.

This chain links TRBV9 with TRBJ1-2; 8 positions agree with TRBD1. The CDR3 contains 17 residues. The V segment lost 0 bases and the J segment 4 bases; nucleotides outside the gene matches: 11. Germline CDR1 reads SGDLS; CDR2 reads YYNGEE. This CDR3 reads CASSVEEAGGAGYGYTF. The CDR3 nucleotides read TGTGCCAGCAGCGTAGAGGAGGCAGGGGGCGCGGGCTATGGCTACACCTTC.

The sample holds one count of this clone. This chain uses TRBV7-9 with TRBJ2-5, with TRBD2 matching 10 bases. CDR3 length equals 14 residues. Germline V gene data show CDR1 as SEHNR and CDR2 as FQNEAQ (reference sequence). V shed 6 bases and J 5 bases; nucleotides not matched to a gene: 6. The CDR3 sequence: CASRGSGRAETQYF. CDR3 sequence (DNA): TGTGCCAGCAGGGGCAGCGGGAGGGCGGAGACCCAGTACTTC.

The gene calls are TRBV7-8 and TRBJ1-1; weak D call: TRBD1 (6 bases). The CDR3 extends over 14 amino acids. CDR1 is SGHVS, CDR2 FQNEAQ, per germline. Between the trimmed V and J ends, which lost 5 bases and 2 bases, there was a span of 12 bases. The CDR3 loop reads CASSHRDINTEAFF. The CDR3 nucleotides read TGTGCCAGCAGCCACCGGGACATTAACACTGAAGCTTTCTTT.

DNA for the CDR3: TGTGCCAGTAGTAGCAACAGGGGTCTTGAAGCTTTCTTT. Protein sequence: CASSSNRGLEAFF. The V gene is TRBV19, the J gene TRBJ1-1; 7 bases are shared with TRBD1. This CDR3 has 13 residues. V lost 4 bases and J lost 7; bases outside the gene matches: 6. The germline CDR1 and CDR2 sequences are LNHDA and SQIVND (reference sequence). Looking up the rest from reference TRBV19 and TRBJ1-1 gives the full variable domain: DGGITQSPKYLFRKEGQNVTLSCEQNLNHDAMYWYRQDPGQGLRLIYYSQIVNDFQKGDIAEGYSVSREKKESFPLTVTSAQKNPTAFYLCASSSNRGLEAFFGQGTRLTVV.

The chain links TRBV6-6 to TRBJ1-1, with 10 bases matching TRBD1. There are 15 residues in the CDR3. CDR1 and CDR2 (germline): MNHNY, SVGAGI (reference sequence). The trim removed 6 bases at V and 6 bases at J, leaving 10 bases unmatched. Here the CDR3 DNA reads TGTGCCAGCAGAACCGGGACAGGGGAGATGTCTGAAGCTTTCTTT. Amino acid sequence: CASRTGTGEMSEAFF.

This chain uses TRBV5-4 with TRBJ2-3; D not certain. This CDR3 spans 14 amino acids. CDR1 is SGHNT and CDR2 is YYREEE in the germline V gene (reference sequence). The ends were cut back, 3 bases at V and 0 bases at J, with 8 bases in the middle. CDR3 residues: CASSSPISTDTQYF. Here the CDR3 DNA reads TGTGCCAGCAGCTCCCCAATCAGCACAGATACGCAGTATTTT.

The rearrangement links TRBV7-9 to TRBJ2-7, with 13 bases fitting TRBD2. Germline CDR1 SEHNR, CDR2 FQNEAQ (reference sequence). J gave up 1 base and V 5 bases, and 11 bases lay outside the gene matches. The CDR3 spans 18 residues. CDR3 sequence: CASSPLRTSGGVSYEQYF. The CDR3 DNA is TGTGCCAGCAGCCCGTTGAGGACTAGCGGGGGTGTGTCCTACGAGCAGTACTTC.

V and J are TRBV19 and TRBJ2-5; a possible D gene is TRBD1 (6 bases). The CDR3 has 13 amino acids. Trimming left V 3 bases short and J 1 base short, with 6 bases between. The germline V gene has CDR1 LNHDA and CDR2 SQIVND (reference sequence). The CDR3 region is CASSIRGQETQYF. The CDR3 DNA sequence: TGTGCCAGTAGTATCAGGGGCCAAGAGACCCAGTACTTC.

The chain links TRBV4-2 to TRBJ1-5, with D possibly being TRBD1 (6 bases). Trimming stripped 1 base from V and 4 bases from J, with 11 bases between. Germline V lookup: CDR1 LGHNA, CDR2 YNFKEQ. The CDR3 runs to 15 residues. CDR3 protein: CASSQGDTYNQPQHF. The DNA for the CDR3 is TGTGCCAGCAGCCAAGGGGACACCTATAATCAGCCCCAGCATTTT.

This chain links TRBV9 with TRBJ1-1; D gene uncertain. Trimming stripped 0 bases from V and 8 bases from J, with 8 bases between. Germline V gives CDR1 SGDLS, CDR2 YYNGEE. The CDR3 has 12 residues. This CDR3 is CASSVGGAEAFF. In DNA, the CDR3 is TGTGCCAGCAGCGTAGGGGGTGCCGAAGCTTTCTTT.

The rearrangement joins TRBV18 to TRBJ1-1; D gene uncertain. V was clipped by 0 bases and J by 1 base, with 3 bases between them. This CDR3 spans 13 amino acids. CDR1 and CDR2 from the germline V gene are KGHSH and LQKENI. CDR3 DNA sequence: TGTGCCAGCTCACCACCGCCGAACACTGAAGCTTTCTTT. This codes for CASSPPPNTEAFF.

The genes are TRBV27 and TRBJ2-5; 13 nucleotides align to TRBD2. V gave up 5 bases and J gave up 5 bases; unmatched junction bases: 11. The V gene's germline CDR1 is MNHEY and CDR2 SMNVEV (reference sequence). The CDR3 covers 17 residues. The DNA of the CDR3 is TGTGCCAGCAGTCCCCCGGGACTAGCGGGGCCCTGGGAGACCCAGTACTTC. Encoded protein: CASSPPGLAGPWETQYF.